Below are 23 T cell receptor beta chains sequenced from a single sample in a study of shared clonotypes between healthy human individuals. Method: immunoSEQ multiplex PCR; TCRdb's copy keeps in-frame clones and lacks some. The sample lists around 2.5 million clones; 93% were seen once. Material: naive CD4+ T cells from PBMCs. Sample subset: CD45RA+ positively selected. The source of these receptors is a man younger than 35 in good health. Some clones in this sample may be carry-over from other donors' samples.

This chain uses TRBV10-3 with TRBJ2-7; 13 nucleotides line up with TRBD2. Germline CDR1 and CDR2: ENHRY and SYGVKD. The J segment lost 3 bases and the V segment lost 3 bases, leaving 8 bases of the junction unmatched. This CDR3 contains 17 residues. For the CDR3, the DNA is TGTGCCATCAGTGACCCCGGGACTAGCGGGACCCACTACGAGCAGTACTTC. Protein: CAISDPGTSGTHYEQYF.

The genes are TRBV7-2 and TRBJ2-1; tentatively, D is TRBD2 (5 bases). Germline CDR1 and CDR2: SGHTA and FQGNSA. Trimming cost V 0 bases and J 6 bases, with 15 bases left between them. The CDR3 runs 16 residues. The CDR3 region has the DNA TGTGCCAGCAGCTTAGCGGGAGTTATTTTTGCCAATGAGCAGTTCTTC. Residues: CASSLAGVIFANEQFF.

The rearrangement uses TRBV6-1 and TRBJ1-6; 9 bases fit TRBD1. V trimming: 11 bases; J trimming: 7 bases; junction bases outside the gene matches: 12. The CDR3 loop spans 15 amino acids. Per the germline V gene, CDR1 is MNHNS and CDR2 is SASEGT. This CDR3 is CASITGTGRNSPLHF. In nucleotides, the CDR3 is TGTGCCTCCATCACCGGGACAGGGAGGAATTCACCCCTCCACTTT.

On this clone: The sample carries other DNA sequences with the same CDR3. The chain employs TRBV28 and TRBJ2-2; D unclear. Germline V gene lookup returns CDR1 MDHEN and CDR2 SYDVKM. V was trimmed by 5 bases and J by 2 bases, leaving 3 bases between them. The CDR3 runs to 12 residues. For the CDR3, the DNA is TGTGCCAGCAGTAGAAACACCGGGGAGCTGTTTTTT. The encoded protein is CASSRNTGELFF. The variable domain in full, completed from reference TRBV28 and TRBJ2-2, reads DVKVTQSSRYLVKRTGEKVFLECVQDMDHENMFWYRQDPGLGLRLIYFSYDVKMKEKGDIPEGYSVSREKKERFSLILESASTNQTSMYLCASSRNTGELFFGEGSRLTVL.

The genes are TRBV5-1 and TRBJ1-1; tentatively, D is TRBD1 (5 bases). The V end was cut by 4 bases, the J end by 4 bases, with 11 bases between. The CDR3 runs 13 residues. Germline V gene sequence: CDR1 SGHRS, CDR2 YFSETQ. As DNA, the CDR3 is TGCGCCAGCAGCCCGGGGGGACTCACTGAAGCTTTCTTT. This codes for CASSPGGLTEAFF.

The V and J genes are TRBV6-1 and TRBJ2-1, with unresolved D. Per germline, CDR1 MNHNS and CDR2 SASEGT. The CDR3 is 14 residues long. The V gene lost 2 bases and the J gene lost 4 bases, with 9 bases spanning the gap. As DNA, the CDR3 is TGTGCCAGCAGTGAAAGGCTCAATTACAATGAGCAGTTCTTC. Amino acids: CASSERLNYNEQFF.

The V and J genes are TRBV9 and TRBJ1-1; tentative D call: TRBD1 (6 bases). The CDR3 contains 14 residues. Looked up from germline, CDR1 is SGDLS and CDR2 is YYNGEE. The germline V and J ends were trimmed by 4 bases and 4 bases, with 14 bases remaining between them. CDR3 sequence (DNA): TGTGCCAGCAGCTTTGGGCAGGGGAGCACTGAAGCTTTCTTT. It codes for CASSFGQGSTEAFF.

The CDR3 sequence: CASSFGLAGAPDTQYF. The DNA of the CDR3 is TGTGCCAGCAGCTTCGGACTAGCGGGAGCCCCAGATACGCAGTATTTT. The rearrangement joins TRBV7-3 to TRBJ2-3; 13 bases align to TRBD2. CDR1 is SGHTA and CDR2 is FQGTGA in the germline V gene. The CDR3 is 16 amino acids. The V segment lost 3 bases and the J segment 4 bases; nucleotides outside the gene matches: 4. The entire variable domain, with the rest obtained from reference TRBV7-3 and TRBJ2-3, is as follows: GAGVSQTPSNKVTEKGKYVELRCDPISGHTALYWYRQSLGQGPEFLIYFQGTGAADDSGLPNDRFFAVRPEGSVSTLKIQRTERGDSAVYLCASSFGLAGAPDTQYFGPGTRLTVL.

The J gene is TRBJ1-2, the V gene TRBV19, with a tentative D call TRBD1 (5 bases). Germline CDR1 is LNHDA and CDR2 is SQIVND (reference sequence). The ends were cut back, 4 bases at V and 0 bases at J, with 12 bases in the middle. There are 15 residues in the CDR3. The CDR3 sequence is CASSNPGAANYGYTF. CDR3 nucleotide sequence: TGTGCCAGTAGTAACCCCGGGGCAGCTAACTATGGCTACACCTTC. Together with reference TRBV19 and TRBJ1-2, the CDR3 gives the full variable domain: DGGITQSPKYLFRKEGQNVTLSCEQNLNHDAMYWYRQDPGQGLRLIYYSQIVNDFQKGDIAEGYSVSREKKESFPLTVTSAQKNPTAFYLCASSNPGAANYGYTFGSGTRLTVV.

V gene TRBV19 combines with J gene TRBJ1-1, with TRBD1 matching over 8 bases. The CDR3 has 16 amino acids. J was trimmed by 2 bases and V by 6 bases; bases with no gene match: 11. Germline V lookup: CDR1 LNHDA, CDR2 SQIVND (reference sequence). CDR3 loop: CASSPAGTGVNTEAFF. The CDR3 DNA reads TGTGCCAGTAGCCCCGCGGGGACAGGCGTCAACACTGAAGCTTTCTTT.

CDR3 nucleotide sequence: TGTGCCAGCAGCTTTCCCGGGAGCCGGTACAATGAGCAGTTCTTC. Translating it yields CASSFPGSRYNEQFF. This rearrangement joins TRBV7-9 to TRBJ2-1, with D possibly matching TRBD2 (6 bases). This CDR3 has 15 residues. The germline V gene has CDR1 SEHNR and CDR2 FQNEAQ (reference sequence). V lost 3 bases, J lost 4 bases, and 13 bases lay in between.

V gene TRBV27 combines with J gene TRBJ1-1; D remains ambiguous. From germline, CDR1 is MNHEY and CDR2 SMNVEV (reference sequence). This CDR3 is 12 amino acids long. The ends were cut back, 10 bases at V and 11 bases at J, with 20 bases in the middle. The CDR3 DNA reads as TGTGCCATCGAGTATGTGTCGGTTCGGGCTTTCTTT. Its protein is CAIEYVSVRAFF.

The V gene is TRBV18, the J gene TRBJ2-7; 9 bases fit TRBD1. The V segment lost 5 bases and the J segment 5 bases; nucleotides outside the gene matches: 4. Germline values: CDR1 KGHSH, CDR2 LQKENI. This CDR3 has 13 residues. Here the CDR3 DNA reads TGTGCCAGCTCATCAGGGACAGGGAACGAGCAGTACTTC. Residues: CASSSGTGNEQYF.

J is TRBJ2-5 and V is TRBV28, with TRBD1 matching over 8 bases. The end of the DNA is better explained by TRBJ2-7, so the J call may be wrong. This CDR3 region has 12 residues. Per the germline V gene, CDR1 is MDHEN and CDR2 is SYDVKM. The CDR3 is CATWDRSYEQYF. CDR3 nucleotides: TGTGCCACCTGGGACAGGTCCTACGAGCAGTACTTC.

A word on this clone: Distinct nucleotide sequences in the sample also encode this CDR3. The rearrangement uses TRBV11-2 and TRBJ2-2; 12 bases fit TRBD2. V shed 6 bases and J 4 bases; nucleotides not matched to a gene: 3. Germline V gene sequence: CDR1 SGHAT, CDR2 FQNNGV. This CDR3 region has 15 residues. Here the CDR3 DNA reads TGTGCCAGCAGTTTGGGACTAGCGGGCACCGGGGAGCTGTTTTTT. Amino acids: CASSLGLAGTGELFF.

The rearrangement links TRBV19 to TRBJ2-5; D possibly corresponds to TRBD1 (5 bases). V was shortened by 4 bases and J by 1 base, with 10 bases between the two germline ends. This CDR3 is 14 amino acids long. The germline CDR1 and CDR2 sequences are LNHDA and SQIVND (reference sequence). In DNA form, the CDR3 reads TGTGCCAGTAGTAACTTAGGGGCCCAAGAGACCCAGTACTTC. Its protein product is CASSNLGAQETQYF.

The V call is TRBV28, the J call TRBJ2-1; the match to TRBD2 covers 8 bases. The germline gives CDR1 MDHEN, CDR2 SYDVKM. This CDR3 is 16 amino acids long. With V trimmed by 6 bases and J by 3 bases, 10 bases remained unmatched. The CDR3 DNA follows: TGTGCCAGCAGCACCCTGGGGCTAGCGGGCTACAATGAGCAGTTCTTC. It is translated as CASSTLGLAGYNEQFF. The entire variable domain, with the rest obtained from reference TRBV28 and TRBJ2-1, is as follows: DVKVTQSSRYLVKRTGEKVFLECVQDMDHENMFWYRQDPGLGLRLIYFSYDVKMKEKGDIPEGYSVSREKKERFSLILESASTNQTSMYLCASSTLGLAGYNEQFFGPGTRLTVL.

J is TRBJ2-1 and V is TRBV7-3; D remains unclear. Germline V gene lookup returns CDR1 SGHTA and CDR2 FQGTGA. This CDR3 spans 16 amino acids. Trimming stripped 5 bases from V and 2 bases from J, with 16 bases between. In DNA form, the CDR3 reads TGTGCCAGCAGCCTAGACCGTCTGGGTACCTACAATGAGCAGTTCTTC. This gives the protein CASSLDRLGTYNEQFF.

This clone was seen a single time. The CDR3 reads CASSAGEGTDTQYF. CDR3 nucleotide sequence: TGTGCCAGCAGCGCCGGGGAAGGCACAGATACGCAGTATTTT. The J gene is TRBJ2-3, the V gene TRBV9; TRBD2 is a possible D gene (5 bases). Germline assignment: CDR1 SGDLS and CDR2 YYNGEE. CDR3 length: 14 amino acids. V lost 3 bases and J lost 1, with 9 bases in between.

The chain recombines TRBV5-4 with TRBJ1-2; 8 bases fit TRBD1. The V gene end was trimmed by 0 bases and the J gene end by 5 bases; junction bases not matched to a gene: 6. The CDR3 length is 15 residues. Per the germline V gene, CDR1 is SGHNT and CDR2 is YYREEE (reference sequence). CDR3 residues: CASSLEQGASYGYTF. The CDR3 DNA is TGTGCCAGCAGCTTGGAGCAGGGGGCGTCTTATGGCTACACCTTC.

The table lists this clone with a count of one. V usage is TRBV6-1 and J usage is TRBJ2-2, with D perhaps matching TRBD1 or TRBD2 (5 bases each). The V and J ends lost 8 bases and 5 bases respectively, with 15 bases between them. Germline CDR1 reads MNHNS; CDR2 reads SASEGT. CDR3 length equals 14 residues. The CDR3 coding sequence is TGTGCCAGCCGCTATACGGGGCGAACCGGGGAGCTGTTTTTT. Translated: CASRYTGRTGELFF.

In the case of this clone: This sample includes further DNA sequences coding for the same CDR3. In nucleotides, the CDR3 is TGTGCCTGGGGGGACAGATCCTACGAGCAGTACTTC. Amino acids: CAWGDRSYEQYF. The chain recombines TRBV30 with TRBJ2-7, with 7 bases fitting TRBD1. Germline V gene sequence: CDR1 GTSNPN, CDR2 SVGIG (reference sequence). J was trimmed by 1 base and V by 5 bases; bases with no gene match: 2. The CDR3 covers 12 residues. Full variable domain (rest looked up from reference TRBV30 and TRBJ2-7): SQTIHQWPATLVQPVGSPLSLECTVEGTSNPNLYWYRQAAGRGLQLLFYSVGIGQISSEVPQNLSASRPQDRQFILSSKKLLLSDSGFYLCAWGDRSYEQYFGPGTRLTVT.

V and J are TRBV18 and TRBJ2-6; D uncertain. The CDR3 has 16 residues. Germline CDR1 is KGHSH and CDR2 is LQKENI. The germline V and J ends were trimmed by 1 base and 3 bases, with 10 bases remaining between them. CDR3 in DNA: TGTGCCAGCTCACCACAGGGTCAGCTTGGGGCCAACGTCCTGACTTTC. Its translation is CASSPQGQLGANVLTF.